Sequencing of this TCR beta chain was carried out in a study of OX40 agonist ivuxolimab in advanced cancers. Study details: While on treatment, patients had intravenous ivuxolimab at 0.01 to 10 mg/kg every 2 weeks. Averaging about 60 years in age, with a range of about 23 to 79, the cohort was approximately 87% male.

The assay was immunoSEQ multiplex PCR, and TCRdb's table has in-frame clones only and misses some. The sample holds roughly 80,000 clones; 86% are singletons and the top ten take 6.5% to 7.5%. Autoimmune disease history or systemic immunosuppression led to patient exclusion. The CDR3 has 14 amino acids. The germline V gene has CDR1 SNHLY and CDR2 FYNNEI. The V gene lost 5 bases and the J gene lost 2 bases, with 10 bases spanning the gap. The source of this sequence is an adult with an advanced solid tumor such as melanoma, head and neck, liver or kidney cancer. The sequenced sample was CD4+ or CD8+ T cells sorted from blood, obtained in a trial of the OX40 agonist ivuxolimab. The gene calls are TRBV2 and TRBJ1-3, with D possibly matching TRBD1 (5 bases). CDR3 protein: CASSPRETGNTIYF. The DNA of the CDR3 is TGTGCCAGCAGTCCCAGGGAGACTGGAAACACCATATATTTT.